The 2 T cell receptor beta chains below all came from one sample that was sequenced in a study of blood T cell repertoires in COVID-19. This table comes from immunoSEQ multiplex PCR, and its TCRdb copy is limited to in-frame clones, with some not included. The sample yields over 55,000 clones, 80% to 85% seen once. Sequenced: peripheral blood. These receptors were obtained from a man older than 75 with COVID-19, enrolled during active disease.

This chain connects TRBV9 to TRBJ2-1; D is unresolved. Germline V gives CDR1 SGDLS, CDR2 YYNGEE. The CDR3 consists of 12 residues. V lost 4 bases, J lost 2 bases, and 4 bases lay in between. DNA for the CDR3: TGTGCCAGCAGCCCTACCTACAATGAGCAGTTCTTC. Amino acid sequence: CASSPTYNEQFF.

This chain links TRBV25-1 with TRBJ2-7; TRBD1 aligns across 7 bases. Germline values: CDR1 MGHDK, CDR2 SYGVNS. Trimming removed 9 bases from V and 5 bases from J; junction bases left unmatched: 4. The CDR3 length is 11 residues. Written as DNA, the CDR3 is TGTGCCAGTGGACAGGCAAACGAGCAGTACTTC. It is translated as CASGQANEQYF.